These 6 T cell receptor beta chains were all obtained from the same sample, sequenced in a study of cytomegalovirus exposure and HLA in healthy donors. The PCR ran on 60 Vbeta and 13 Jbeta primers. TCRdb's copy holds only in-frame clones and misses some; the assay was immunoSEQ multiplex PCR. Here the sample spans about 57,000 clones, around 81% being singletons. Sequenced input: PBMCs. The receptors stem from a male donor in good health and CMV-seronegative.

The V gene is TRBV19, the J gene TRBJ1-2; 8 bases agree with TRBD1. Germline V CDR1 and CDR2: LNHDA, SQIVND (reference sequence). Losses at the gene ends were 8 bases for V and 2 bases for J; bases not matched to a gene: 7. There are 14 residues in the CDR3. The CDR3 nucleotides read TGTGCCAGTGCGAACAGGGGGTCGAACTATGGCTACACCTTC. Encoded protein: CASANRGSNYGYTF.

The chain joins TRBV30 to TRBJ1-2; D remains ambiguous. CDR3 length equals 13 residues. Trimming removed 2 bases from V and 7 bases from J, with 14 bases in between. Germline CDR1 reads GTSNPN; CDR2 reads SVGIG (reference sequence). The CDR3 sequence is CAWSLDRVGGYTF. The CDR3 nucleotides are TGTGCCTGGAGTTTAGACCGGGTGGGTGGCTACACCTTC.

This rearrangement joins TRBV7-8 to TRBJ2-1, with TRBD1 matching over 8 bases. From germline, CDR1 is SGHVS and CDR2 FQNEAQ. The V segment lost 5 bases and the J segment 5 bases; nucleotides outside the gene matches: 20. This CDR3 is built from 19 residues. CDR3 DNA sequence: TGTGCCAGCAGCCGACTAGGAGGGACAGGACCATCAGGAAACAATGAGCAGTTCTTC. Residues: CASSRLGGTGPSGNNEQFF.

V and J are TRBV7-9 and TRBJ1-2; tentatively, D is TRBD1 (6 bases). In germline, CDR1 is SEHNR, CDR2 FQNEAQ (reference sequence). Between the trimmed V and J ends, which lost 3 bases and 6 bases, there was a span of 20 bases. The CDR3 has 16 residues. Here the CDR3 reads CASSFPNPRGQNGYTF. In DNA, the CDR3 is TGTGCCAGCAGCTTCCCGAACCCCAGGGGTCAGAATGGCTACACCTTC.

CDR3 in DNA: TGTGCCAGCAGTGGACCAGGGGCCCCCCCCACAGATACGCAGTATTTT. Protein product: CASSGPGAPPTDTQYF. The genes are TRBV2 and TRBJ2-3, with a tentative D call TRBD1 (6 bases). The CDR3 extends over 16 amino acids. Germline V gives CDR1 SNHLY, CDR2 FYNNEI. V gave up 4 bases and J gave up 2 bases, with 16 bases separating them.

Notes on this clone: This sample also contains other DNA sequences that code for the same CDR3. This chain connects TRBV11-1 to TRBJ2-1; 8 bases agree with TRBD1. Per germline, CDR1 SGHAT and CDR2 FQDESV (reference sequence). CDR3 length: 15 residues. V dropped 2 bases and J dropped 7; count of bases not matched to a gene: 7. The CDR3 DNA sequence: TGTGCCAGCAGCTTAAGGCAGGGGGCATGGAATGAGCAGTTCTTC. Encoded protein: CASSLRQGAWNEQFF.